These 5 T cell receptor beta chains originate from one sample sequenced in a study of identifying expanded T cells in peripheral blood. Profiled with immunoSEQ multiplex PCR; TCRdb holds only in-frame clones, not every one. This table holds about 90,000 clones, around 90% found once. The sequenced sample was blood. These TCRs come from a person aged 18 to 69 in good health.

The rearrangement uses TRBV7-2 and TRBJ1-5; D might be TRBD1 (5 bases). Per germline, CDR1 SGHTA and CDR2 FQGNSA. This CDR3 region has 15 residues. Trimming took 2 bases from V and 6 from J, leaving 14 bases between them. This CDR3 reads CASSLNLQGTQPQHF. DNA of the CDR3: TGTGCCAGCAGCTTAAACCTCCAGGGTACTCAGCCCCAGCATTTT.

V is TRBV4-2 and J is TRBJ2-3; 9 positions agree with TRBD2. Germline trimming cut 0 bases from V and 2 bases from J; bases unmatched to any gene: 6. The CDR3 has 17 residues. Germline V lookup: CDR1 LGHNA, CDR2 YNFKEQ. As DNA, the CDR3 is TGTGCCAGCAGCCAAGACGGTCTAGCGGGGTACACAGATACGCAGTATTTT. It specifies CASSQDGLAGYTDTQYF.

The chain recombines TRBV19 with TRBJ2-2, with 7 bases aligning to TRBD2. CDR1 and CDR2 from the germline V gene are LNHDA and SQIVND (reference sequence). The CDR3 is 16 residues long. Trimming cost V 6 bases and J 3 bases; bases outside gene matches: 10. CDR3 bases: TGTGCCAGTAGCACCCCCGGGACTACATACACCGGGGAGCTGTTTTTT. Amino acid sequence: CASSTPGTTYTGELFF.

The chain joins TRBV19 to TRBJ1-5; no clear D gene. The CDR3 covers 13 residues. The germline CDR1 and CDR2 sequences are LNHDA and SQIVND (reference sequence). Trimming pared 6 bases from V and 7 bases from J, leaving 13 bases between. This CDR3 reads CASRRAGSQPQHF. The CDR3, as DNA: TGTGCCAGTAGGAGGGCAGGTAGCCAGCCCCAGCATTTT.

The genes are TRBV7-6 and TRBJ1-6; no definite D call. This CDR3 is built from 13 residues. The germline V and J ends were trimmed by 6 bases and 1 base, with 4 bases remaining between them. The germline gives CDR1 SGHVS, CDR2 FNYEAQ. The CDR3 DNA reads TGTGCCAGCAGTGATTCCTATAATTCACCCCTCCACTTT. Residues: CASSDSYNSPLHF.